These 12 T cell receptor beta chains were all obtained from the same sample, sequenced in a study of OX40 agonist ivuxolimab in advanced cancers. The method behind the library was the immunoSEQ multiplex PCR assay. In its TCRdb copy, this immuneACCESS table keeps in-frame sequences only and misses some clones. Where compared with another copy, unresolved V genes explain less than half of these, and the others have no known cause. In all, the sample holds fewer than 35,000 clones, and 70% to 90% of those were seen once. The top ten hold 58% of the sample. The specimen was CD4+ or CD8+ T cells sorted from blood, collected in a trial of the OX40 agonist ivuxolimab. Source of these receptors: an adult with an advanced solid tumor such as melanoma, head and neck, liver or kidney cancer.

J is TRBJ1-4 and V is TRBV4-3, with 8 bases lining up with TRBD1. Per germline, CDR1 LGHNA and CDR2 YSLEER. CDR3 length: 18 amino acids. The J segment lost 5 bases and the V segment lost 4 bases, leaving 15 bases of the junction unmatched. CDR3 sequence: CASSLGRGRFTQNEKLFF. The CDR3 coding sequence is TGCGCCAGCAGCCTGGGCAGGGGGCGATTTACGCAGAATGAAAAACTGTTTTTT.

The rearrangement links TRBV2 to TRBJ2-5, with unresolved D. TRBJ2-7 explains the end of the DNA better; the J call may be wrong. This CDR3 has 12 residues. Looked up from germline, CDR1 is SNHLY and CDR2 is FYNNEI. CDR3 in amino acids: CASSLGSYEQYF. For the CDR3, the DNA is TGTGCCAGCAGCCTAGGGTCCTACGAGCAGTACTTC.

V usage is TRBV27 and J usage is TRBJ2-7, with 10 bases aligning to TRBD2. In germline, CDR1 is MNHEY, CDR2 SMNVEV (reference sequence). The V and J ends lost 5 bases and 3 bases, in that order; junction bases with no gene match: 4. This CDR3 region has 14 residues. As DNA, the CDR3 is TGTGCCAGCAGTATCAGCGGGGGGGACTACGAGCAGTACTTC. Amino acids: CASSISGGDYEQYF.

The CDR3 DNA follows: TGTGCCAGTAGTCCACCTACTAGCGGGGGGGCCCATGAGCAGTTCTTC. This codes for CASSPPTSGGAHEQFF. This chain joins TRBV19 and TRBJ2-1; TRBD2 aligns across 13 bases. This CDR3 has 16 residues. V trimming: 5 bases; J trimming: 8 bases; junction bases outside the gene matches: 9. Germline values: CDR1 LNHDA, CDR2 SQIVND (reference sequence).

CDR3 sequence: CASSIQGFDQPQHF. Here the CDR3 DNA reads TGTGCCAGCAGTATACAGGGTTTTGATCAGCCCCAGCATTTT. V gene TRBV28 combines with J gene TRBJ1-5; tentatively, D is TRBD1 (6 bases). Trimming cost V 5 bases and J 5 bases, with 13 bases left between them. The CDR3 loop spans 14 amino acids. The germline gives CDR1 MDHEN, CDR2 SYDVKM.

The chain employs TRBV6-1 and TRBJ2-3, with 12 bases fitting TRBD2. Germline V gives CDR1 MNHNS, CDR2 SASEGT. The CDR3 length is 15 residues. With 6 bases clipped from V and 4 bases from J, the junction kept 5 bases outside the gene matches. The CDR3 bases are TGTGCCAGCAGGACCCGGACTAGCGGGGCAGATACGCAGTATTTT. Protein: CASRTRTSGADTQYF.

The DNA of the CDR3 is TGTGCCAGCAGCCCAGATCCCTATGGCTACACCTTC. This gives the protein CASSPDPYGYTF. This sequence joins TRBV7-9 and TRBJ1-2, with no clear D. The CDR3 length is 12 residues. Trimming took 5 bases from V and 4 from J, leaving 8 bases between them. The germline gives CDR1 SEHNR, CDR2 FQNEAQ (reference sequence).

CDR3 amino acids: CASALTGSSYNEQFF. The DNA of the CDR3 is TGTGCCAGCGCCTTGACTGGAAGCTCCTACAATGAGCAGTTCTTC. J is TRBJ2-1 and V is TRBV6-1; D remains ambiguous. The V gene's germline CDR1 is MNHNS and CDR2 SASEGT. CDR3 length: 15 amino acids. Trimming shortened V by 8 bases and J by 0 bases, and 14 bases separated the two germline ends.

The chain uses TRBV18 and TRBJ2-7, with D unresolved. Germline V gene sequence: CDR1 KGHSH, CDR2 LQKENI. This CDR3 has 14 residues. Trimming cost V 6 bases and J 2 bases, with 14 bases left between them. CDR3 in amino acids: CASSPTPRPYEQYF. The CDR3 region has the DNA TGTGCCAGCTCTCCGACACCGCGCCCCTACGAGCAGTACTTC. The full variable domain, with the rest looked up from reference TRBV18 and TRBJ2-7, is NAGVMQNPRHLVRRRGQEARLRCSPMKGHSHVYWYRQLPEEGLKFMVYLQKENIIDESGMPKERFSAEFPKEGPSILRIQQVVRGDSAAYFCASSPTPRPYEQYFGPGTRLTVT.

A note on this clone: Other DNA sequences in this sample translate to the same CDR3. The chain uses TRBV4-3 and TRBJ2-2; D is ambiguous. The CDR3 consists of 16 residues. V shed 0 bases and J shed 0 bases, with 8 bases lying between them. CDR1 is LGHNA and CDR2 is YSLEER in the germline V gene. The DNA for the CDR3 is TGCGCCAGCAGCCAAGAGGGTGGAGCGAACACCGGGGAGCTGTTTTTT. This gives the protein CASSQEGGANTGELFF.

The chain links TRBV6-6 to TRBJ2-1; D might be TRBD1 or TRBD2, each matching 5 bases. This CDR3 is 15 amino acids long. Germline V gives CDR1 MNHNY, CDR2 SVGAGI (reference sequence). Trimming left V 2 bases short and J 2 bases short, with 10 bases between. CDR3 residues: CASSYPGTTYNEQFF. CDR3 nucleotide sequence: TGTGCCAGCAGTTACCCGGGGACCACCTACAATGAGCAGTTCTTC.

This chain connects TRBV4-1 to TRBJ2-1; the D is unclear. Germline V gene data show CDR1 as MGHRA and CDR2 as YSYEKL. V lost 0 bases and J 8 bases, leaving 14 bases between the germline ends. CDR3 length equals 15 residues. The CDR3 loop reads CASSQDGEMTDEQFF. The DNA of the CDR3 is TGCGCCAGCAGCCAAGATGGTGAAATGACCGATGAGCAGTTCTTC.